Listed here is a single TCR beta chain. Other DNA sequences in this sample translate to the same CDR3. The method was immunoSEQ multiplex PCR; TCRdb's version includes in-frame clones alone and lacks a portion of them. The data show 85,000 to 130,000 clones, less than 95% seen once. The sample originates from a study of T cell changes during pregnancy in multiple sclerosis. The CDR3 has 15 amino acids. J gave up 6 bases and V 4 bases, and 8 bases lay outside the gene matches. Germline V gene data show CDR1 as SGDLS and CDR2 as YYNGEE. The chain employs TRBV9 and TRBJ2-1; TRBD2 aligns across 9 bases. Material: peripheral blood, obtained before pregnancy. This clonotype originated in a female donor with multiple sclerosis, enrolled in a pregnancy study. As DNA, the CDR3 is TGTGCCAGCAGCCTGGACTTGCGGGGGGGCAATGAGCAGTTCTTC. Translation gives CASSLDLRGGNEQFF.